In this sample, the clone carrying this T cell receptor (beta chain) turned up once. This sample was included in a study of shared clonotypes between healthy human individuals. Clones were read by immunoSEQ multiplex PCR, and TCRdb kept only the in-frame ones, dropping some. The repertoire holds roughly 1 million clones, with approximately 72% as singletons. The origin of this receptor is a young man in good health. Sequenced material: memory CD4+ T cells sorted from blood. Subset noted: CD45RA-negative fraction.

The CDR3 region is CASSFVGETQYF. CDR3 DNA sequence: TGTGCCAGCAGCTTTGTGGGAGAAACGCAGTATTTT. V gene TRBV11-2 combines with J gene TRBJ2-3; D perhaps matches TRBD2 (5 bases). The CDR3 covers 12 residues. The germline V gene encodes CDR1 SGHAT and CDR2 FQNNGV. The germline V and J ends were trimmed by 3 bases and 9 bases, with 10 bases remaining between them.